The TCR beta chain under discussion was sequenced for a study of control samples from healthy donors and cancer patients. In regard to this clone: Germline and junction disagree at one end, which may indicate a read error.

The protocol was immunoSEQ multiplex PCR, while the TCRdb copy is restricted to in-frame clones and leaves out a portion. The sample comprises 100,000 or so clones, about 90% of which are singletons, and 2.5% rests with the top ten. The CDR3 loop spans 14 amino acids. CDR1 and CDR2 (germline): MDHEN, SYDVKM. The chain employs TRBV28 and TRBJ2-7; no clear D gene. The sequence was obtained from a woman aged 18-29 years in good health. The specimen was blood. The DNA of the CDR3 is TGTGCCGGCAGTTCCACTCCCACTTGGTGGGAGCAGTACTTC. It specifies CAGSSTPTWWEQYF.